The 8 T cell receptor beta chains in this list originate from one sample, sequenced in a study of blood T cell repertoires in COVID-19. Measured with immunoSEQ multiplex PCR; TCRdb has only the in-frame clones, and not every one. Of some 190,000 clones listed, 84% are singletons. Sequencing was done on a sample of peripheral blood. These receptors were taken from an older woman with active or convalescent COVID-19.

The CDR3 is CASREGTWYEQYF. The CDR3 coding sequence is TGTGCCAGTCGGGAGGGGACTTGGTACGAGCAGTACTTC. The chain recombines TRBV28 with TRBJ2-7; TRBD2 aligns across 8 bases. V lost 9 bases, J lost 4 bases, and 8 bases stayed unmatched. Germline CDR1 reads MDHEN; CDR2 reads SYDVKM. This CDR3 spans 13 amino acids.

The chain carries TRBV14 and TRBJ1-4; D gene ambiguous. CDR1 is SGHDN and CDR2 is FVKESK in the germline V gene. The CDR3 runs 15 residues. V was shortened by 7 bases and J by 0 bases, with 12 bases between the two germline ends. The CDR3 loop is CASNHGGATNEKLFF. CDR3 bases: TGTGCCAGCAACCACGGAGGTGCAACTAATGAAAAACTGTTTTTT.

This clone was picked up a small number of times. The genes are TRBV6-1 and TRBJ1-5, with TRBD1 matching over 7 bases. The V and J ends lost 3 bases and 6 bases, in that order; junction bases with no gene match: 5. Germline assignment: CDR1 MNHNS and CDR2 SASEGT. The CDR3 has 14 residues. The CDR3 DNA sequence: TGTGCCAGCAGTGATAGACAGGGTTCTCAGCCCCAGCATTTT. Translated: CASSDRQGSQPQHF.

This chain joins TRBV19 and TRBJ1-1; 7 bases align to TRBD1. This CDR3 comprises 16 residues. The ends lost 4 bases at V and 4 bases at J; junction bases unmatched: 12. Germline assignment: CDR1 LNHDA and CDR2 SQIVND (reference sequence). CDR3 residues: CASSTQAGGWGTEAFF. CDR3 DNA: TGTGCCAGTAGTACTCAAGCAGGGGGTTGGGGCACTGAAGCTTTCTTT.

The chain couples TRBV29-1 to TRBJ2-5; D unclear. This CDR3 is built from 15 residues. V was cut by 5 bases and J by 0 bases, with 16 bases left in between. Looked up from germline, CDR1 is SQVTM and CDR2 is ANQGSEA. As DNA, the CDR3 is TGCAGCGTTCGGGTCGGCGGATCGTACCAAGAGACCCAGTACTTC. Translation gives CSVRVGGSYQETQYF. Full variable domain (rest looked up from reference TRBV29-1 and TRBJ2-5): SAVISQKPSRDICQRGTSLTIQCQVDSQVTMMFWYRQQPGQSLTLIATANQGSEATYESGFVIDKFPISRPNLTFSTLTVSNMSPEDSSIYLCSVRVGGSYQETQYFGPGTRLLVL.

This chain uses TRBV10-3 with TRBJ2-5; 9 nucleotides align to TRBD2. This CDR3 contains 14 residues. The germline V gene has CDR1 ENHRY and CDR2 SYGVKD. J gave up 3 bases and V 11 bases, and 10 bases lay outside the gene matches. CDR3 amino acids: CASGSGSGKETQYF. CDR3 sequence (DNA): TGTGCCTCGGGTAGCGGGAGTGGGAAAGAGACCCAGTACTTC.

The genes are TRBV24-1 and TRBJ2-3, with 16 bases identical to TRBD2. The CDR3 is 20 residues long. Germline CDR1 KGHDR, CDR2 SFDVKD. With 4 bases clipped from V and 7 bases from J, the junction kept 16 bases outside the gene matches. The CDR3 is CATSDAGTSGRAGVRNTQYF. The CDR3 DNA sequence: TGTGCCACCAGTGACGCTGGGACTAGCGGGAGGGCTGGAGTTAGGAATACGCAGTATTTT.

The rearrangement uses TRBV24-1 and TRBJ2-2; 7 bases map to TRBD1. Germline-derived CDR1 and CDR2 are KGHDR and SFDVKD. Trimming at V came to 4 bases and at J to 3 bases, leaving 4 bases not matched to a gene. The CDR3 has 15 residues. The CDR3 DNA reads TGTGCCACCAGTGAAGAGGGGGCGGACACCGGGGAGCTGTTTTTT. Encoded protein: CATSEEGADTGELFF.